What follows are 17 T cell receptor beta chains derived from one specimen sequenced in a study of blood T cell repertoires in COVID-19. Profiling relied on immunoSEQ multiplex PCR, and the TCRdb table lists in-frame clones only, not all of them. The sample includes under 150,000 clones, around four fifths of them seen just once. The source material was peripheral blood. These receptors were taken from a woman between 40 and 50 years old with active or convalescent COVID-19.

This clone was seen only once. The rearrangement uses TRBV6-5 and TRBJ1-4; no reliable D call. Germline V gives CDR1 MNHEY, CDR2 SVGAGI. The CDR3 extends over 13 amino acids. The germline V and J ends were trimmed by 6 bases and 4 bases, with 9 bases remaining between them. This CDR3 is CASRRVVNEKLFF. CDR3 sequence (DNA): TGTGCCAGCAGGCGGGTCGTTAATGAAAAACTGTTTTTT.

V gene TRBV28 combines with J gene TRBJ1-2; TRBD1 aligns across 7 bases. This CDR3 has 15 residues. V trimming: 5 bases; J trimming: 8 bases; junction bases outside the gene matches: 14. Germline loops: CDR1 MDHEN, CDR2 SYDVKM. CDR3 amino acids: CASSPQQGSPPGYTF. CDR3 DNA: TGTGCCAGCAGTCCGCAACAGGGGAGTCCCCCCGGCTACACCTTC.

This clone was recorded once. The chain couples TRBV5-4 to TRBJ2-7, with D tentatively TRBD1 (5 bases). Per germline, CDR1 SGHNT and CDR2 YYREEE (reference sequence). V was clipped by 2 bases and J by 0 bases, with 18 bases between them. The CDR3 has 17 residues. The CDR3: CASSFPAGHYSSYEQYF. The CDR3 region has the DNA TGTGCCAGCAGCTTCCCAGCAGGGCACTATAGCTCCTACGAGCAGTACTTC.

This clone has just one count. This chain links TRBV5-1 with TRBJ2-7; 13 bases fit TRBD2. V was pared by 4 bases and J by 5 bases, with 6 bases of the junction left unmatched. The CDR3 contains 15 residues. Germline V lookup: CDR1 SGHRS, CDR2 YFSETQ. The CDR3 bases are TGCGCCAGCAGCGGCGGGACTAGCGGGGCCCACGAGCAGTACTTC. Translated, it gives CASSGGTSGAHEQYF.

This chain connects TRBV27 to TRBJ1-1; the D is unclear. The CDR3 loop spans 14 amino acids. In germline, CDR1 is MNHEY, CDR2 SMNVEV (reference sequence). V was clipped by 7 bases and J by 2 bases, with 14 bases between them. CDR3 DNA sequence: TGTGCCAGCAAGACCCGGAGTAGAAACACTGAAGCTTTCTTT. This sequence encodes CASKTRSRNTEAFF.

V is TRBV12-5 and J is TRBJ2-1, with TRBD1 identical over 9 bases. This CDR3 has 15 amino acids. Germline CDR1 is LGHNT and CDR2 is FRNRAP. V lost 1 base, J lost 6 bases, and 4 bases stayed unmatched. The CDR3 spells CASGLGTGASNEQFF. For the CDR3, the DNA is TGTGCTAGTGGTTTGGGGACAGGGGCTAGCAATGAGCAGTTCTTC.

A few counts support this clone. The J gene is TRBJ1-2, the V gene TRBV9, with 7 bases fitting TRBD1. The CDR3 totals 15 residues. V lost 0 bases and J lost 1; bases outside the gene matches: 3. Germline V gene sequence: CDR1 SGDLS, CDR2 YYNGEE. The CDR3 DNA follows: TGTGCCAGCAGCGTAGAGACAGGGTTTAACTATGGCTACACCTTC. It yields the protein CASSVETGFNYGYTF. Drawing the rest from reference TRBV9 and TRBJ1-2, the complete variable domain is DSGVTQTPKHLITATGQRVTLRCSPRSGDLSVYWYQQSLDQGLQFLIQYYNGEERAKGNILERFSAQQFPDLHSELNLSSLELGDSALYFCASSVETGFNYGYTFGSGTRLTVV.

The chain is built from TRBV7-6 and TRBJ1-1; no clear D gene. This CDR3 has 12 amino acids. Germline loops: CDR1 SGHVS, CDR2 FNYEAQ. The germline V and J ends were trimmed by 5 bases and 5 bases, with 9 bases remaining between them. CDR3: CASSPGFTEAFF. The CDR3 region has the DNA TGTGCCAGCAGCCCCGGGTTTACTGAAGCTTTCTTT.

The V call is TRBV27, the J call TRBJ2-7; TRBD1 matches at 8 bases. There are 18 residues in the CDR3. Germline V gives CDR1 MNHEY, CDR2 SMNVEV (reference sequence). V lost 4 bases to trimming and J lost 5 bases; unmatched junction nucleotides: 19. The CDR3 bases are TGTGCCAGCAGTTCTCTTACCTTGGACAGGGTTCCTGTAGACGAGCAGTACTTC. Its translation: CASSSLTLDRVPVDEQYF.

In DNA, the CDR3 is TGTGCCAGCAGCTCAATAAGCGGGAGCCACGAGCAGTACTTC. Residues: CASSSISGSHEQYF. V gene TRBV11-2 combines with J gene TRBJ2-7; 8 nucleotides agree with TRBD2. The CDR3 covers 14 residues. V dropped 4 bases and J dropped 5; count of bases not matched to a gene: 7. Per the germline V gene, CDR1 is SGHAT and CDR2 is FQNNGV.

CDR3 sequence reads: CASSRRTGGGYTF. The CDR3 coding sequence is TGTGCCAGCAGCCGTCGGACAGGGGGCGGCTACACCTTC. The chain joins TRBV3-1 (or the pseudogene TRBV3-2) to TRBJ1-2, with 11 bases matching TRBD1. There are 13 residues in the CDR3. Germline assignment: CDR1 LGHDT and CDR2 YNNKEL (reference sequence). The V segment lost 4 bases and the J segment 8 bases; nucleotides outside the gene matches: 3.

By sample fraction, this clone is large (0.1 to 1%). The chain joins TRBV6-4 to TRBJ2-2, with no clear D. The CDR3 loop spans 13 amino acids. The V and J ends lost 2 bases and 3 bases respectively, with 4 bases between them. The V gene's germline CDR1 is MRHNA and CDR2 SNTAGT. The CDR3 sequence: CASSDGYTGELFF. CDR3 DNA: TGTGCCAGCAGTGACGGCTACACCGGGGAGCTGTTTTTT.

The chain carries TRBV7-2 and TRBJ1-2; maybe TRBD1 (5 bases). Deletions cut 2 bases from V and 6 bases from J, with 13 bases between. Germline lookup yields CDR1 SGHTA and CDR2 FQGNSA. The CDR3 is made up of 14 amino acids. The CDR3 DNA reads as TGTGCCAGCAGCTTATCCGGGGGTTTTAATGGCTACACCTTC. Amino acids: CASSLSGGFNGYTF.

This sequence joins TRBV10-3 and TRBJ1-5; D uncertain. The CDR3 runs to 14 residues. CDR1 and CDR2 (germline): ENHRY, SYGVKD. With 10 bases removed from V and 4 bases from J, the gap between germline ends came to 17 bases. The chain's CDR3 is CATRRRERNQPQHF. The DNA of the CDR3 is TGTGCCACCCGCCGTCGGGAGAGGAATCAGCCCCAGCATTTT.

The chain uses TRBV21-1 and TRBJ1-5; the table names TRBD1, a call not compared with the DNA. TRBV21-1 is assigned pseudogene status. The CDR3 totals 22 residues. CDR3 loop: CASSKVPTSRPLGTGENQPQHF. Written as DNA, the CDR3 is TGTGCCAGCAGCAAAGTCCCCACATCGCGGCCTCTCGGGACAGGGGAAAATCAGCCCCAGCATTTT.

This chain links TRBV27 with TRBJ1-1; a possible D gene is TRBD1 (5 bases). The CDR3 length is 15 residues. CDR1 MNHEY and CDR2 SMNVEV come from the germline V gene (reference sequence). V lost 11 bases and J lost 2, with 21 bases in between. CDR3 protein: CASRRRGDVNTEAFF. The CDR3 region has the DNA TGTGCCTCCCGACGCCGGGGGGACGTCAACACTGAAGCTTTCTTT.

The chain is built from TRBV6-5 and TRBJ1-1; 9 bases map to TRBD1. The CDR3 spans 15 residues. J gave up 1 base and V 7 bases, and 7 bases lay outside the gene matches. CDR1 and CDR2 (germline): MNHEY, SVGAGI. CDR3: CASNTPGQGNTEAFF. The CDR3 DNA reads as TGTGCCAGCAACACGCCGGGACAGGGGAACACTGAAGCTTTCTTT.